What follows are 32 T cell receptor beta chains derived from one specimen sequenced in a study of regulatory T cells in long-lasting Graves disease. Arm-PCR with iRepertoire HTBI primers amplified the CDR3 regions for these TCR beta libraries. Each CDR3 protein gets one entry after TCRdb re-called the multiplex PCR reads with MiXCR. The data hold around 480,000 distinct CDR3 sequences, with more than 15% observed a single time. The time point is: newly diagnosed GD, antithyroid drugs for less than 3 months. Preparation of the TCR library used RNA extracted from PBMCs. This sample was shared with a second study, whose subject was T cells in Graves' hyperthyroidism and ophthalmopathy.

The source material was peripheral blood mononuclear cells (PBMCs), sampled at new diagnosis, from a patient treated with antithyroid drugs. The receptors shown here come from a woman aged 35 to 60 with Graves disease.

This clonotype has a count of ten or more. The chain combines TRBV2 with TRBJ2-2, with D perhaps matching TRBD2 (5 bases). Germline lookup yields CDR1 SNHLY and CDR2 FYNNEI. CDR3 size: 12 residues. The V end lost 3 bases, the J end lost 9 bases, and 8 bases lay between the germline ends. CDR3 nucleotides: TGTGCCAGCAGTGAGGGCGGGCGGGAGCTGTTTTTT. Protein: CASSEGGRELFF.

In nucleotides, the CDR3 is TGCGCCAGCAGCTTGGAGGGACAGTCTCGGGGTACGCAGTATTTT. Its protein product is CASSLEGQSRGTQYF. The chain carries TRBV5-1 and TRBJ2-3, with 7 bases lining up with TRBD1. Per the germline V gene, CDR1 is SGHRS and CDR2 is YFSETQ. The length of the CDR3 is 15 residues. J was trimmed by 8 bases and V by 0 bases; bases with no gene match: 9.

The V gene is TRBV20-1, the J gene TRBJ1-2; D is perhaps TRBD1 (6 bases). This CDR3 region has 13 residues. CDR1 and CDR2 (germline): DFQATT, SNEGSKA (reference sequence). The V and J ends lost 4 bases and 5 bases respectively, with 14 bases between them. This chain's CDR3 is CSAITGTLYGYTF. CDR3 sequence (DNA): TGCAGTGCTATAACCGGGACACTGTATGGCTACACCTTC.

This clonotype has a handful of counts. The chain's CDR3 is CASSFSRINTGELFF. The CDR3 coding sequence is TGTGCCAGCAGTTTCTCCAGAATCAACACCGGGGAGCTGTTTTTT. This chain links TRBV12-3 or TRBV12-4 with TRBJ2-2; D is uncertain. Trimming pared 3 bases from V and 2 bases from J, leaving 10 bases between. This CDR3 is built from 15 residues.

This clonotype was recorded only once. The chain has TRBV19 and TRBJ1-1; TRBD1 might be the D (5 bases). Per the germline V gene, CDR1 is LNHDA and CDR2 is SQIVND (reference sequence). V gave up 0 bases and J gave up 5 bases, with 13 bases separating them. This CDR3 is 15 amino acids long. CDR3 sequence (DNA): TGTGCCAGTAGTATAGATGGGGGGGATCGGACTGAAGCTTTCTTT. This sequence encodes CASSIDGGDRTEAFF. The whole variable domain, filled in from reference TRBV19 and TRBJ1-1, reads DGGITQSPKYLFRKEGQNVTLSCEQNLNHDAMYWYRQDPGQGLRLIYYSQIVNDFQKGDIAEGYSVSREKKESFPLTVTSAQKNPTAFYLCASSIDGGDRTEAFFGQGTRLTVV.

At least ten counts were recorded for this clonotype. CDR3 in amino acids: CASGPRMDTQYF. The DNA of the CDR3 is TGTGCCAGCGGACCCCGTATGGATACGCAGTATTTT. The rearrangement uses TRBV12-3 or TRBV12-4 and TRBJ2-3; D gene ambiguous. The CDR3 covers 12 residues. V was trimmed by 8 bases and J by 6 bases, leaving 12 bases between them.

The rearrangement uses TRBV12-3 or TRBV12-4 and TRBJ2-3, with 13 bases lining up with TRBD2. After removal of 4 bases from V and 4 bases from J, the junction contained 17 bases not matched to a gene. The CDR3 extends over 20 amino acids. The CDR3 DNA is TGTGCCAGCAGTTATAAGACTAGCGGGGGGCAGCCGGTAGGCGCAGATACGCAGTATTTT. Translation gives CASSYKTSGGQPVGADTQYF.

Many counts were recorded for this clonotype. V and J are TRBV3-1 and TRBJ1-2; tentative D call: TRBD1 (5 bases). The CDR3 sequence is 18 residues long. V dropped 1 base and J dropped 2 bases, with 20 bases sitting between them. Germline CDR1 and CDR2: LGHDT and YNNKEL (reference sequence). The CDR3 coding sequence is TGTGCCAGCAGCCAAGGGTTGTTAGGGGCTCCATTAAACTATGGCTACACCTTC. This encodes CASSQGLLGAPLNYGYTF. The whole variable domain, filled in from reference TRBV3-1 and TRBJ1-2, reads DTAVSQTPKYLVTQMGNDKSIKCEQNLGHDTMYWYKQDSKKFLKIMFSYNNKELIINETVPNRFSPKSPDKAHLNLHINSLELGDSAVYFCASSQGLLGAPLNYGYTFGSGTRLTVV.

CDR3 sequence: CASSPRGGVNYGYTF. CDR3 nucleotides: TGTGCCAGCAGCCCCCGCGGGGGAGTCAACTATGGCTACACCTTC. This chain links TRBV7-2 with TRBJ1-2; tentatively, D is TRBD1 (5 bases). V was pared by 5 bases and J by 2 bases, with 15 bases between. Germline-derived CDR1 and CDR2 are SGHTA and FQGNSA. This CDR3 region has 15 residues.

This CDR3 reads CASNPGHMNTEAFF. The CDR3 coding sequence is TGTGCCAGCAACCCGGGACATATGAACACTGAAGCTTTCTTT. V usage is TRBV27 and J usage is TRBJ1-1; tentative D call: TRBD1 (6 bases). CDR3 length equals 14 residues. CDR1 is MNHEY, CDR2 SMNVEV, per germline (reference sequence). The V and J ends lost 7 bases and 0 bases respectively, with 12 bases between them.

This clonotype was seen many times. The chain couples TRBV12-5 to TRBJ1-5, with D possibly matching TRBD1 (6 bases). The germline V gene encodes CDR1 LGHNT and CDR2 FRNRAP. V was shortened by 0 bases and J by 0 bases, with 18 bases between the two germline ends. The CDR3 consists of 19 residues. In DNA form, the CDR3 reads TGTGCTAGTGGTTTGGTCCTAATTGGACAGTCCAATAGCAATCAGCCCCAGCATTTT. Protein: CASGLVLIGQSNSNQPQHF. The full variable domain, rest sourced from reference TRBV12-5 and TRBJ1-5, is DARVTQTPRHKVTEMGQEVTMRCQPILGHNTVFWYRQTMMQGLELLAYFRNRAPLDDSGMPKDRFSAEMPDATLATLKIQPSEPRDSAVYFCASGLVLIGQSNSNQPQHFGDGTRLSIL.

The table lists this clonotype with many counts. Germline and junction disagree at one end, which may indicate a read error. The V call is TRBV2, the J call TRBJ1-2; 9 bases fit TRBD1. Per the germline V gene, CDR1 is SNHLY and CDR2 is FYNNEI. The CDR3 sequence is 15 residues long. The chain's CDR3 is CASSEKGQGGYDYTF. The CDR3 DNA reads TGTGCCAGCAGTGAAAAGGGACAGGGCGGCTATGACTACACCTTC.

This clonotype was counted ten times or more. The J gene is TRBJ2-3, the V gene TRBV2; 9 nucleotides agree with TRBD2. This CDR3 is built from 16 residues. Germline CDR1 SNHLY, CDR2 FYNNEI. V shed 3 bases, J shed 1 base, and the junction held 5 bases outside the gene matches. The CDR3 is CASSEWASGGTDTQYF. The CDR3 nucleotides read TGTGCCAGCAGTGAGTGGGCTAGCGGGGGCACAGATACGCAGTATTTT.

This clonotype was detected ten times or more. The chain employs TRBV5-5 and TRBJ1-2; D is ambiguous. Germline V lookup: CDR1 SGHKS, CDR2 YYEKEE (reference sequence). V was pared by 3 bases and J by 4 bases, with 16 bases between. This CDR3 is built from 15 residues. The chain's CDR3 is CASSSASEVSYGYTF. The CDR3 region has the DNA TGTGCCAGCAGCTCCGCCTCGGAAGTAAGCTATGGCTACACCTTC.

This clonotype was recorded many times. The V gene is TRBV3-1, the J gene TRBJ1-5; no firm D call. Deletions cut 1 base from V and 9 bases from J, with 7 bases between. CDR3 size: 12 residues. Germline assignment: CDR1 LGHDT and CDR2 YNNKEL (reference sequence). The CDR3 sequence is CASSQGRTPQHF. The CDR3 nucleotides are TGTGCCAGCAGCCAAGGTCGGACGCCCCAGCATTTT.

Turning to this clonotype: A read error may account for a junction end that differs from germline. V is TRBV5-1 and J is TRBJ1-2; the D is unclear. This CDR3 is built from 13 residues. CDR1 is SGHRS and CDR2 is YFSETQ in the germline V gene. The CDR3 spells CASLAGRPYGYTF. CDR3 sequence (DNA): TGTGCCAGCCTAGCCGGACGACCATATGGCTACACCTTC.

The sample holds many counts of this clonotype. CDR3 DNA: TGTGCCAGCCAGGGCCTCATGAACACTGAAGCTTTCTTT. Its protein is CASQGLMNTEAFF. The V and J genes are TRBV27 and TRBJ1-1; tentative D call: TRBD1 (5 bases). Between the trimmed V and J ends, which lost 8 bases and 0 bases, there was a span of 10 bases. CDR1 and CDR2 from the germline V gene are MNHEY and SMNVEV (reference sequence). CDR3 length equals 13 residues.

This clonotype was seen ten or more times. The CDR3 DNA sequence: TGTGCCACCAGTGATTCCCAAACTAGCAATCAGCCCCAGCATTTT. It translates to CATSDSQTSNQPQHF. The chain links TRBV24-1 to TRBJ1-5; no clear D gene. Germline CDR1 is KGHDR and CDR2 is SFDVKD. The CDR3 contains 15 residues. V dropped 2 bases and J dropped 0 bases, with 7 bases sitting between them.

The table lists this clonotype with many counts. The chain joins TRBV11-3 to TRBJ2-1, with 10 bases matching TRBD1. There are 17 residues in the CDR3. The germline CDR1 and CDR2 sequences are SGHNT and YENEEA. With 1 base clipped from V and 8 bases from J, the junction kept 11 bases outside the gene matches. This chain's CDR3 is CASSLGDRGIGDDEQFF. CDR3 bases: TGTGCCAGCAGCTTAGGGGACAGGGGAATAGGTGATGATGAGCAGTTCTTC.

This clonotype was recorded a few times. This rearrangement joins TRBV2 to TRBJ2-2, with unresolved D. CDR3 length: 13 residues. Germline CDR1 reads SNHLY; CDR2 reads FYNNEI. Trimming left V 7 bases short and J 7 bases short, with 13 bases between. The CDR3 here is CASIWLQDGELFF. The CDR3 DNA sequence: TGTGCCAGCATATGGCTTCAGGACGGGGAGCTGTTTTTT.

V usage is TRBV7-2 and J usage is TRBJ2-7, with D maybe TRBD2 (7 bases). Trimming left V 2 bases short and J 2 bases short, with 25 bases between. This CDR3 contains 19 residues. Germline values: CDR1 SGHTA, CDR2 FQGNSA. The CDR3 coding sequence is TGTGCCAGCAGCTTATTAGGGGGGGCGGGGCGACAAATGACCTACGAGCAGTACTTC. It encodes CASSLLGGAGRQMTYEQYF.

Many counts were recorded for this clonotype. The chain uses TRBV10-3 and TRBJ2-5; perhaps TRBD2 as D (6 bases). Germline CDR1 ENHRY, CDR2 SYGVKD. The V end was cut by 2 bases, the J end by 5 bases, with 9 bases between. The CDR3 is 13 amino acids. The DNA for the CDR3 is TGTGCCATCAGTGAGGGAGGGACGGAGACCCAGTACTTC. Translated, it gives CAISEGGTETQYF.

The DNA for the CDR3 is TGCGCCAGCAGCTCTATGGGGGTTACGCAGTATTTT. Amino acid sequence: CASSSMGVTQYF. The chain links TRBV4-1 to TRBJ2-3, with D possibly called TRBD1 or TRBD2 (5 bases each). Trimming took 5 bases from V and 8 from J, leaving 11 bases between them. Germline-derived CDR1 and CDR2 are MGHRA and YSYEKL. The CDR3 extends over 12 amino acids.

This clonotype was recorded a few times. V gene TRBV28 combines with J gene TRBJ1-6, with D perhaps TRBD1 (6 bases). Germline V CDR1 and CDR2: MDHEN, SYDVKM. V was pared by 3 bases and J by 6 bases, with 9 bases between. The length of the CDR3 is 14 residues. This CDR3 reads CASSFQGINSPLHF. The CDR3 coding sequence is TGTGCCAGCAGTTTTCAGGGGATTAATTCACCCCTCCACTTT.

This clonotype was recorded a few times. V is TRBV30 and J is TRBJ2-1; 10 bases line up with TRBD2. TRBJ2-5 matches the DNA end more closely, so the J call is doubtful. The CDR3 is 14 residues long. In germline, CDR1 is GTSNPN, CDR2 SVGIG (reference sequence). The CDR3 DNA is TGTGCCTGGACTAGCGGGGGCCGGGGGGAGACCCAGTACTTC. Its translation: CAWTSGGRGETQYF.

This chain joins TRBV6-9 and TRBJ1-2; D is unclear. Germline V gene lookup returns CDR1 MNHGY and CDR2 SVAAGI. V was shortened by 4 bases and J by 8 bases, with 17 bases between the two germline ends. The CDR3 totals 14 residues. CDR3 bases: TGTGCCAGCAGTTCCGACGGAAGAGGAGGCGGCTACACCTTC. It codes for CASSSDGRGGGYTF.

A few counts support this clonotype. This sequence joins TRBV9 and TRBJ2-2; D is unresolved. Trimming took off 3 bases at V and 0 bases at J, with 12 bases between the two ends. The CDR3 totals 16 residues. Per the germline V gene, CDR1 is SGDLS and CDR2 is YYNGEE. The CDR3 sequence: CASSGDKSANTGELFF. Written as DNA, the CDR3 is TGTGCCAGCAGCGGAGACAAGAGCGCGAACACCGGGGAGCTGTTTTTT.

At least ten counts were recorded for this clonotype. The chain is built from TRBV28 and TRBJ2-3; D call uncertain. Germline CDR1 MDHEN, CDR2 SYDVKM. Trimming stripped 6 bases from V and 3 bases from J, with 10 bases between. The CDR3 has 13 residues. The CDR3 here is CASSPRFTDTQYF. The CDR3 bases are TGTGCCAGCAGCCCTAGATTTACAGATACGCAGTATTTT.

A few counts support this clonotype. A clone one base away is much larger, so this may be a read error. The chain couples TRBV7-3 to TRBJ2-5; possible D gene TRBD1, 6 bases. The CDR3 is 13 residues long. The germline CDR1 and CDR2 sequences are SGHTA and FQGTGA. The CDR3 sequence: CASSWGTKETRYF. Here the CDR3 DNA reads TGTGCCAGCAGCTGGGGGACAAAAGAGACCCGGTACTTC.

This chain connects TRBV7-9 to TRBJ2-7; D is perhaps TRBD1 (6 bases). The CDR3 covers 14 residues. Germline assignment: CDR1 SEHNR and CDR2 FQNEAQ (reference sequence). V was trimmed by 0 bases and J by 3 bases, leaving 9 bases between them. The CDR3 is CASSLAGGVYEQYF. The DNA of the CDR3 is TGTGCCAGCAGCTTAGCAGGGGGAGTCTACGAGCAGTACTTC.

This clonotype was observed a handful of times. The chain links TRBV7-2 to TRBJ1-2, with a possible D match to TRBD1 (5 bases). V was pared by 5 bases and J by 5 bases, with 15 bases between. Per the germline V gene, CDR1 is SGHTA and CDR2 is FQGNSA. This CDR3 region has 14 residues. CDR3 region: CASSGGGKRYGYTF. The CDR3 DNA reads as TGTGCCAGCAGCGGGGGTGGGAAAAGATATGGCTACACCTTC.

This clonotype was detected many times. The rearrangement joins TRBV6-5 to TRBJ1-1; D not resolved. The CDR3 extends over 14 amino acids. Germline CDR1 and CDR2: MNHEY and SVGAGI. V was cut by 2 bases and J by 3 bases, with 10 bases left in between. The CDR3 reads CASSYMFSYTEAFF. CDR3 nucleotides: TGTGCCAGCAGTTACATGTTCAGTTACACTGAAGCTTTCTTT.